This T cell receptor (beta chain) was retrieved from a study of read filtering for tumor transcriptome and immune sequencing. In the study overall: Whole-transcriptome libraries were prepared after DNase treatment. Study-level findings and limits: IR-seq and RNA-seq agreed better without single-read clonotypes.

From roughly 390 ng of RNA, a library with molecular barcoded alpha/delta and beta/gamma adaptors was made. TCRdb called the reads again in MiXCR, with one record for every CDR3 protein. The sample holds fewer than 150,000 distinct CDR3 sequences; roughly 13% are singletons and the top ten take 11%. This clonotype came up many times. Its target is unknown. Per the germline V gene, CDR1 is SGHVS and CDR2 is FNYEAQ. The CDR3 totals 15 residues. The V gene lost 5 bases and the J gene lost 6 bases, with 20 bases spanning the gap. The receptor was isolated from a donor at least 40 years old with multiple myeloma. Material: a population of CD138-negative cells sorted from bone marrow. The chain links TRBV7-6 to TRBJ2-7; possibly TRBD2 for D (6 bases). This chain's CDR3 is CASSPGVGAEGEQYF. The CDR3 DNA reads TGTGCCAGCAGCCCGGGGGTCGGGGCGGAGGGCGAGCAGTACTTC.